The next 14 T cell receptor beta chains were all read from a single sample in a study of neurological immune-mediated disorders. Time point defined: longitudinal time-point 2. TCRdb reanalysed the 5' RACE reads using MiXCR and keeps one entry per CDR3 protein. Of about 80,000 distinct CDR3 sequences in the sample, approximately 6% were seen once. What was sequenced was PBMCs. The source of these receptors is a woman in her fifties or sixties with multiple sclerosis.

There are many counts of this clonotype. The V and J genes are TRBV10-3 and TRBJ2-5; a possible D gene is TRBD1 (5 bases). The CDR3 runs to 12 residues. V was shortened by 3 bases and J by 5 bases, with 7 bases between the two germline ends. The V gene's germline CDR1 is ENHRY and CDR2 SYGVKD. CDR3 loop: CAISEGVETQYF. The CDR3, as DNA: TGTGCCATCAGTGAAGGGGTTGAGACCCAGTACTTC.

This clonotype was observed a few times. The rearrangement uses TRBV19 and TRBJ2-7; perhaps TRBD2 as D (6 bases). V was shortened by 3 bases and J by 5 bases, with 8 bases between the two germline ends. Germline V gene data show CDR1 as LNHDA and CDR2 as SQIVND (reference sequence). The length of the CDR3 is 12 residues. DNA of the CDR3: TGTGCCAGTAGTATTGCGGGGAACGAGCAGTACTTC. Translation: CASSIAGNEQYF.

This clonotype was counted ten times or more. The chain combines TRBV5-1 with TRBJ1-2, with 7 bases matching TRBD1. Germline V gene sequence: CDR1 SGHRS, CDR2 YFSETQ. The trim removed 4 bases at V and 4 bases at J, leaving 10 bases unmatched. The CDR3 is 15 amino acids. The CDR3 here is CASSPGQSSGYGYTF. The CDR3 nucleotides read TGCGCCAGCAGCCCGGGACAGTCATCTGGCTATGGCTACACCTTC.

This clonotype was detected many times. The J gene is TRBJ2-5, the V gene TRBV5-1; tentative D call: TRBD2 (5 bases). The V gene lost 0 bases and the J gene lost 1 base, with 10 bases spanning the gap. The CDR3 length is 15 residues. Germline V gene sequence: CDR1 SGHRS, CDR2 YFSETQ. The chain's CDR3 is CASSLEVGIQETQYF. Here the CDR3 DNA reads TGCGCCAGCAGCTTGGAGGTCGGGATCCAAGAGACCCAGTACTTC.

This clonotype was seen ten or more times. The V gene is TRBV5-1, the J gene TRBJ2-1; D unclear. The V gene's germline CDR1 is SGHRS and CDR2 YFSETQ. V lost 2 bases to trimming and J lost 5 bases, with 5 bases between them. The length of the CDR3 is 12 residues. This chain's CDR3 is CASSLTHNEQFF. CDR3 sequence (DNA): TGCGCCAGCAGCTTAACCCACAATGAGCAGTTCTTC.

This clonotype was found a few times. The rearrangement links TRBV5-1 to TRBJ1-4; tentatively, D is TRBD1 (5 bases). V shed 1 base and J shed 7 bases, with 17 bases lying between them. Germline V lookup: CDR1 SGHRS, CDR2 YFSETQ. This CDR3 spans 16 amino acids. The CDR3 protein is CASSLLPGGSGEKLFF. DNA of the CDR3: TGCGCCAGCAGCTTGCTACCCGGGGGATCAGGTGAAAAACTGTTTTTT.

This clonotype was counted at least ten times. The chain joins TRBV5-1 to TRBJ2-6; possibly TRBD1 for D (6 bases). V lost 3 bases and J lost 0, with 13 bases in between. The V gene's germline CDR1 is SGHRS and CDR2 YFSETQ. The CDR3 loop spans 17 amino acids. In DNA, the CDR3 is TGCGCCAGCAGCTGGAGGCAGGGGTCCTCTGGGGCCAACGTCCTGACTTTC. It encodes CASSWRQGSSGANVLTF. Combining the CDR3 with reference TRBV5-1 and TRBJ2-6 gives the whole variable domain KAGVTQTPRYLIKTRGQQVTLSCSPISGHRSVSWYQQTPGQGLQFLFEYFSETQRNKGNFPGRFSGRQFSNSRSEMNVSTLELGDSALYLCASSWRQGSSGANVLTFGAGSRLTVL.

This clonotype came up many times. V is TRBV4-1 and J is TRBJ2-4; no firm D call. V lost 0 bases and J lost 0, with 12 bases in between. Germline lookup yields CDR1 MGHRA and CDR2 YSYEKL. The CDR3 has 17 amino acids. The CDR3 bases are TGCGCCAGCAGCCAAGATTCCGCAGCCGTAGCCAAAAACATTCAGTACTTC. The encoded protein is CASSQDSAAVAKNIQYF.

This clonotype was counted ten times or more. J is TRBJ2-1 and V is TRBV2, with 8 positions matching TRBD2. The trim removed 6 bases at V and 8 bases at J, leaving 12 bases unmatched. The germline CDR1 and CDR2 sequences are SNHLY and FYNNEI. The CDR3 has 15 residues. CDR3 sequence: CASSVAGRLADEQFF. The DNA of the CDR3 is TGTGCCAGCAGCGTAGCGGGGAGGTTGGCGGATGAGCAGTTCTTC.

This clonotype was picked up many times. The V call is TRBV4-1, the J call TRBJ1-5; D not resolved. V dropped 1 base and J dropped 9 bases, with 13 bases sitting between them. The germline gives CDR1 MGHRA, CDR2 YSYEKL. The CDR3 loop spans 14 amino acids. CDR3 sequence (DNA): TGCGCCAGCAGCCAAGTGCCGCCCGAAGGGCCCCAGCATTTT. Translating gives CASSQVPPEGPQHF.

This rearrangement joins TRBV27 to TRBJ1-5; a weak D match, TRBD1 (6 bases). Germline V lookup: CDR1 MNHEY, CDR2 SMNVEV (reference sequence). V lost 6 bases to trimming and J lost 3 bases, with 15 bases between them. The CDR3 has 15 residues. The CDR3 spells CASRMWGADNQPQHF. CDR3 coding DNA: TGTGCCAGCAGAATGTGGGGGGCGGACAATCAGCCCCAGCATTTT.

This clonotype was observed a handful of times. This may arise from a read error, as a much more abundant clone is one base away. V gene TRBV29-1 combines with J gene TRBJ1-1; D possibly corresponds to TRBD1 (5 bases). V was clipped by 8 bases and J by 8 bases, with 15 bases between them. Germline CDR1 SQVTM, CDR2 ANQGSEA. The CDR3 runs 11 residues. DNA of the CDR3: TGCAGCATTGTTAATTGGGGCGAAGCTTTCTTT. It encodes CSIVNWGEAFF.

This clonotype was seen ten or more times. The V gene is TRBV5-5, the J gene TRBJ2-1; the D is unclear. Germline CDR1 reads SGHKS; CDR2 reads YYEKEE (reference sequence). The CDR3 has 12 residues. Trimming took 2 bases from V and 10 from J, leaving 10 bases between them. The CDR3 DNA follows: TGTGCCAGCAGCTTAGCCGCCCAGGAGCAGTTCTTC. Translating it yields CASSLAAQEQFF.

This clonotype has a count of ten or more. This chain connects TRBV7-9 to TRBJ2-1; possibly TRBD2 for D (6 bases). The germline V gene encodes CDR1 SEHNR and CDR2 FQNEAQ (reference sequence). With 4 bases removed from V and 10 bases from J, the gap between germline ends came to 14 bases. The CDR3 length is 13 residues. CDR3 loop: CASSSGPRGEQFF. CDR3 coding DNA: TGTGCCAGCAGCTCGGGGCCCCGGGGGGAGCAGTTCTTC.